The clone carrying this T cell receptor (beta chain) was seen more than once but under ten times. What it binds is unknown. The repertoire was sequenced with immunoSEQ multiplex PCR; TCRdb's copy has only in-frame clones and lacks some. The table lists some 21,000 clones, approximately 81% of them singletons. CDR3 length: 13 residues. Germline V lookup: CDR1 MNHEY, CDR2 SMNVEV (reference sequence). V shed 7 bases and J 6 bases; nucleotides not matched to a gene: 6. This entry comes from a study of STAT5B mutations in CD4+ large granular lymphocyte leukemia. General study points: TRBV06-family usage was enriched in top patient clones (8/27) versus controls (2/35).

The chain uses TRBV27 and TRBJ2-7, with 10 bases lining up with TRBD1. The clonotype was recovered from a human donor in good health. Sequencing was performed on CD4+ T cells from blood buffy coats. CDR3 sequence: CASKDRGAIEQYF. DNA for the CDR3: TGTGCCAGCAAGGACAGGGGGGCGATCGAGCAGTACTTC.